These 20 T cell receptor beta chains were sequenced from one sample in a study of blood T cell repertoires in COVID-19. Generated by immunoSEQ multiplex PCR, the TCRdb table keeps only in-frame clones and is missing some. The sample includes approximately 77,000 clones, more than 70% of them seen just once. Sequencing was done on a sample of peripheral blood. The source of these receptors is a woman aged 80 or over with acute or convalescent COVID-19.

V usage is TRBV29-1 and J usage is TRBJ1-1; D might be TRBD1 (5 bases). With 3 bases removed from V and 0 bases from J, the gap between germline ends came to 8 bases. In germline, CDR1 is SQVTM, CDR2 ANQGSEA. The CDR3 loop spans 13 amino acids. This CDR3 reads CSVEAGLNTEAFF. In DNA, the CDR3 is TGCAGCGTTGAGGCAGGGCTGAACACTGAAGCTTTCTTT.

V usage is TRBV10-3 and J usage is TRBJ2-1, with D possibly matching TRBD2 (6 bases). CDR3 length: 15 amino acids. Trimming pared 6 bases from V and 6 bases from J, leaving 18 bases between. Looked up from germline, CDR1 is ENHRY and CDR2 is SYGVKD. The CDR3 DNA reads TGTGCCATCAGGGGCACCGGGACTCTCTCCAATGAGCAGTTCTTC. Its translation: CAIRGTGTLSNEQFF.

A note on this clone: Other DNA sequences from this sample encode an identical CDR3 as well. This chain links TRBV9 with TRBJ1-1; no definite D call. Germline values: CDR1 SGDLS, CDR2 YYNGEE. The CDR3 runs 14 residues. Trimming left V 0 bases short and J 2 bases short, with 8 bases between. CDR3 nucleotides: TGTGCCAGCAGCGTAGCCCCGGGTAACACTGAAGCTTTCTTT. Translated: CASSVAPGNTEAFF.

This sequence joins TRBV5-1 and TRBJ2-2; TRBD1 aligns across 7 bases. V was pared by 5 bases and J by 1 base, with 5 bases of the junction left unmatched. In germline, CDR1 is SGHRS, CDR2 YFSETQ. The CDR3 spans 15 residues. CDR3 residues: CASRSGTVNTGELFF. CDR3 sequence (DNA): TGCGCCAGCAGATCCGGGACAGTGAACACCGGGGAGCTGTTTTTT.

The CDR3 coding sequence is TGTGCCAGCACCTCGGGACAGGGAAACACCATATATTTT. Residues: CASTSGQGNTIYF. The chain links TRBV28 to TRBJ1-3, with 7 bases lining up with TRBD1. The CDR3 runs 13 residues. Unmatched junction bases numbered 4, after V lost 7 bases and J lost 4 bases. The germline CDR1 and CDR2 sequences are MDHEN and SYDVKM.

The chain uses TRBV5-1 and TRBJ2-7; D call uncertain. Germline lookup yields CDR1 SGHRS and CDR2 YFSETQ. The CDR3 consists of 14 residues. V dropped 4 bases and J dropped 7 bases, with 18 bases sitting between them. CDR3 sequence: CASSHLSNSQEQYF. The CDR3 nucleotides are TGCGCCAGCAGCCACCTTTCAAACAGCCAGGAGCAGTACTTC.

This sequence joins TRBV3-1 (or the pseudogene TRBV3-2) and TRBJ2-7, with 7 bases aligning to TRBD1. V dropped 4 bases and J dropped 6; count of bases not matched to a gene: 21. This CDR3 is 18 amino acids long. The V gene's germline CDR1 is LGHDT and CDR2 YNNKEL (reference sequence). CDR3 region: CASSRKHQSEQGRGEQYF. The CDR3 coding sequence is TGTGCCAGCAGCCGAAAACACCAGTCAGAACAGGGGAGAGGCGAGCAGTACTTC.

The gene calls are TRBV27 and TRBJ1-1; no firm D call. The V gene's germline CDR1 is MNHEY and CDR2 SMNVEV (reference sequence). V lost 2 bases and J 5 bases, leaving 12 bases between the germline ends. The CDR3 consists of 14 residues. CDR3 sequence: CASSLQAPGTEAFF. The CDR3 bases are TGTGCCAGCAGTTTACAGGCCCCGGGGACTGAAGCTTTCTTT.

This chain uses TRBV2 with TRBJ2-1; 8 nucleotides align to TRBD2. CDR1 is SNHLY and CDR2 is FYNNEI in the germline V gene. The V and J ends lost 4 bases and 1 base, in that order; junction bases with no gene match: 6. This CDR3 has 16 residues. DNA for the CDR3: TGTGCCAGCAGTGGGCTGATAGCGGGGTCCTACAATGAGCAGTTCTTC. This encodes CASSGLIAGSYNEQFF.

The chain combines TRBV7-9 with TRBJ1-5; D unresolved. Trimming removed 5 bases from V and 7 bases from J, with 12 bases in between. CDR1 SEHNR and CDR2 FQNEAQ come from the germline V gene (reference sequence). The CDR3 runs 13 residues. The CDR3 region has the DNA TGTGCCAGCAGCGCCGAGGGAGAGCAGCCCCAGCATTTT. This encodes CASSAEGEQPQHF. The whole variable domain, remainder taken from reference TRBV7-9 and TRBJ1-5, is DTGVSQNPRHKITKRGQNVTFRCDPISEHNRLYWYRQTLGQGPEFLTYFQNEAQLEKSRLLSDRFSAERPKGSFSTLEIQRTEQGDSAMYLCASSAEGEQPQHFGDGTRLSIL.

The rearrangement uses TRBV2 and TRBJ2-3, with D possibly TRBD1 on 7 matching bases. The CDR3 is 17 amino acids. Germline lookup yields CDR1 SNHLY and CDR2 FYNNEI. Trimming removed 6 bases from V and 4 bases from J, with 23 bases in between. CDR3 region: CASRTEGVRGRSDTQYF. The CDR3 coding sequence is TGTGCCAGCAGGACAGAGGGGGTCAGGGGGAGGTCAGATACGCAGTATTTT.

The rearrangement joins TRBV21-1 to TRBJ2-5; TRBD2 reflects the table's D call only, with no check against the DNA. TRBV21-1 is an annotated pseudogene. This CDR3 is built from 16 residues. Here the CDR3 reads CASSKGVRQTKETQYF. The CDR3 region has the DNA TGTGCCAGCAGCAAAGGGGTGAGGCAGACTAAAGAGACCCAGTACTTC.

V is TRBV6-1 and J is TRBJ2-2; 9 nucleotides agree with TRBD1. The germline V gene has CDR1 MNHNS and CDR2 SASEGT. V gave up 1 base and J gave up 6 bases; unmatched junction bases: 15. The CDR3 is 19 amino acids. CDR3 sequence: CASSEEGQGFWGKAGELFF. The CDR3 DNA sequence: TGTGCCAGCAGTGAAGAGGGACAGGGATTTTGGGGAAAGGCCGGGGAGCTGTTTTTT.

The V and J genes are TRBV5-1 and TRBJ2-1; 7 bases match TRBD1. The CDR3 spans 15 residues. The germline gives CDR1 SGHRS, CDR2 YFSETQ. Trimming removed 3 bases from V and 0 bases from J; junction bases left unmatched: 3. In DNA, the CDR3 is TGCGCCAGCAGCTGGGGACAGAACTCCTACAATGAGCAGTTCTTC. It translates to CASSWGQNSYNEQFF.

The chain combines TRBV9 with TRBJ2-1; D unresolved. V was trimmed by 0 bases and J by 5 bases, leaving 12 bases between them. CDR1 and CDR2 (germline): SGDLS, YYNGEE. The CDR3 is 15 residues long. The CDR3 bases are TGTGCCAGCAGCGTAGGATTGGGCTGGAACAATGAGCAGTTCTTC. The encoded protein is CASSVGLGWNNEQFF.

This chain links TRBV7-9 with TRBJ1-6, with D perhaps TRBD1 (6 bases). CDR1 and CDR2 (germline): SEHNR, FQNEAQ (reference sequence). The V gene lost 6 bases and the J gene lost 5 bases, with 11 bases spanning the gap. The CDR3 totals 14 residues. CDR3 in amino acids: CASRPDSNNSPLHF. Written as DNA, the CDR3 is TGTGCCAGCAGACCGGACAGCAATAATTCACCCCTCCACTTT. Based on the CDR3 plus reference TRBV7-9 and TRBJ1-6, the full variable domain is DTGVSQNPRHKITKRGQNVTFRCDPISEHNRLYWYRQTLGQGPEFLTYFQNEAQLEKSRLLSDRFSAERPKGSFSTLEIQRTEQGDSAMYLCASRPDSNNSPLHFGNGTRLTVT.

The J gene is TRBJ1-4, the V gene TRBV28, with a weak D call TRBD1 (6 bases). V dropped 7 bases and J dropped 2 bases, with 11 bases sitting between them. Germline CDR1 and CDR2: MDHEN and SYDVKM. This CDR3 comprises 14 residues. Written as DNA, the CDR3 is TGTGCCAGCACACAGGGAATTACTAATGAAAAACTGTTTTTT. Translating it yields CASTQGITNEKLFF.

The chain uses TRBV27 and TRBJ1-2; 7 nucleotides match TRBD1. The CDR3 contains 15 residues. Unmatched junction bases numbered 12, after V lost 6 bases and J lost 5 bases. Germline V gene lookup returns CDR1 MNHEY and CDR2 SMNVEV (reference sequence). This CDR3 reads CASSRGQPAEYGYTF. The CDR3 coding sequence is TGTGCCAGCAGCCGGGGACAGCCAGCCGAATATGGCTACACCTTC.

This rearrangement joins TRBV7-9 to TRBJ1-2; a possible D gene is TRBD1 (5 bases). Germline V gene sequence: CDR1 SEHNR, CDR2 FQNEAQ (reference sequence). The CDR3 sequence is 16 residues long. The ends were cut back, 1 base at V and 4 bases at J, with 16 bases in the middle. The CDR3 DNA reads TGTGCCAGCAGCTTAGGGGGCATGGAAAGACTCTATGGCTACACCTTC. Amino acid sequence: CASSLGGMERLYGYTF.

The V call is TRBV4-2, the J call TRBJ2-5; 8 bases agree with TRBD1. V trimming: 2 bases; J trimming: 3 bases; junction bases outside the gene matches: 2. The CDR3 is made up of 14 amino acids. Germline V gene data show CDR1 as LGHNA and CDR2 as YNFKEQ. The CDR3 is CASSQWDRKETQYF. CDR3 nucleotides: TGTGCCAGCAGCCAATGGGACAGGAAAGAGACCCAGTACTTC.